The sequence of this T cell receptor (beta chain) was determined in a study of shared clonotypes between healthy human individuals. The overall study: A few men and a couple of women, aged 18 to 49, were donors. Overall study results and limits: Shared clonotypes: roughly 5% naive CD4, approximately 3.4% naive CD8, 2.3% memory CD4, 0.35% to 0.5% memory CD8. The study found lower generation probabilities in non-shared clonotypes than in those shared by all four donors.

The sample holds one count of this clone. As yet, its antigen is unknown. Some clones are missing from TCRdb's copy, which holds only in-frame ones; the method was immunoSEQ multiplex PCR. Counted here are millions of clones, roughly 93% occurring once; the ten biggest clones make up 0.39%. V shed 1 base and J shed 6 bases, with 10 bases lying between them. Germline V gene sequence: CDR1 SGHVS, CDR2 FQNEAQ. This CDR3 spans 14 amino acids. The sequence derives from a man between 18 and 35 years old in good health. Some clones in this sample may be carry-over from other donors' samples. Specimen: naive CD4+ T cells from PBMCs. Subset meaning: CD45RA+ positively selected. J is TRBJ1-5 and V is TRBV7-8; D is unclear. In DNA, the CDR3 is TGTGCCAGCAGCTTAGTGGCGACACTTCAGCCCCAGCATTTT. Translated, it gives CASSLVATLQPQHF.